The present T cell receptor (beta chain) was sequenced within a study of cytomegalovirus exposure and HLA in healthy donors. PCR primers comprised 60 Vbeta and 13 Jbeta primers. Per the original data handling: Some 11 million shared chains were among the roughly 78 million unique TCR beta chains that a later analysis counted. Clones were read by immunoSEQ multiplex PCR, and TCRdb kept only the in-frame ones, dropping some. V and J calls and clone size are copied from that table; D and trimming were computed from the DNA. Recorded here are roughly 51,000 clones; the top ten clones represent over 2%. General study results and limits: A classifier reportedly called cytomegalovirus status with high sensitivity and specificity.

Germline assignment: CDR1 SEHNR and CDR2 FQNEAQ (reference sequence). V was pared by 5 bases and J by 4 bases, with 10 bases of the junction left unmatched. There are 15 residues in the CDR3. As regards this clone: The antigen remains unidentified.

The V call is TRBV7-9, the J call TRBJ2-7, with 8 bases fitting TRBD1. Sequencing input: PBMCs. This receptor was taken from a woman aged 40 to 50 in good health and CMV-seronegative. In DNA form, the CDR3 reads TGTGCCAGCAGCCTAACAGGGGGACCTATGTACGAGCAGTACTTC. This gives the protein CASSLTGGPMYEQYF.